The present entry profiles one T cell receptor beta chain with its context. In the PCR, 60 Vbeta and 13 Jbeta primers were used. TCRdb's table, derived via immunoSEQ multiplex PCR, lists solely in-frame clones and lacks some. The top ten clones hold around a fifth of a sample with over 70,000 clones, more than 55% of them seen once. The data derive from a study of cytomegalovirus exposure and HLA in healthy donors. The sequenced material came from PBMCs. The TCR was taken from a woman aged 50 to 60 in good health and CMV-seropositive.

The CDR3 sequence: CASSEVQGNYGYTF. DNA for the CDR3: TGTGCCAGCAGTGAAGTCCAGGGGAACTATGGCTACACCTTC. V gene TRBV2 combines with J gene TRBJ1-2; weak D call: TRBD1 (6 bases). CDR1 SNHLY and CDR2 FYNNEI come from the germline V gene. V was cut by 1 base and J by 2 bases, with 8 bases left in between. The CDR3 is 14 residues long.